One and the same sample provided the 29 T cell receptor beta chains below, sequenced in a study of T cells after yellow fever vaccination. One entry per CDR3 protein results from TCRdb running MiXCR on the 5' RACE reads. The sample contains about 580,000 distinct CDR3 sequences, around 16% of which appear only once. The material was PBMCs, obtained around 5 days after the first yellow fever vaccination. The receptors derive from a man between 18 and 35 years old who received the YFV17D yellow fever vaccine.

This clonotype has more than one count but fewer than ten. This rearrangement joins TRBV20-1 to TRBJ2-1, with 9 positions matching TRBD1. Germline loops: CDR1 DFQATT, CDR2 SNEGSKA (reference sequence). CDR3 length equals 15 residues. The V segment lost 0 bases and the J segment 4 bases; nucleotides outside the gene matches: 4. The chain's CDR3 is CSARDPGQGYNEQFF. In nucleotides, the CDR3 is TGCAGTGCTAGAGACCCGGGACAGGGTTACAATGAGCAGTTCTTC.

This clonotype turned up a few times. The DNA of the CDR3 is TGTGCCAGCTCACCACCCTCACTAGCTCTTCACACCGGGGAGCTGTTTTTT. It encodes CASSPPSLALHTGELFF. The chain couples TRBV18 to TRBJ2-2, with D possibly TRBD2 on 6 matching bases. Germline loops: CDR1 KGHSH, CDR2 LQKENI. This CDR3 is 17 amino acids long. V was pared by 0 bases and J by 3 bases, with 14 bases between.

This clonotype appeared a few times. The chain recombines TRBV3-1 with TRBJ1-6; no clear D. Germline CDR1 LGHDT, CDR2 YNNKEL (reference sequence). V dropped 2 bases and J dropped 7 bases, with 9 bases sitting between them. The CDR3 spans 14 residues. DNA of the CDR3: TGTGCCAGCAGCCAACTGCAGGAGAATTCACCCCTCCACTTT. Translation gives CASSQLQENSPLHF.

This clonotype occurred a few times. The chain joins TRBV20-1 to TRBJ1-1; tentatively, D is TRBD1 (5 bases). Trimming took off 3 bases at V and 5 bases at J, with 19 bases between the two ends. CDR3 length equals 15 residues. Germline loops: CDR1 DFQATT, CDR2 SNEGSKA (reference sequence). CDR3 nucleotide sequence: TGCAGTGCTAGGGGCGGGAGTGGGGGGGGGACTGAAGCTTTCTTT. Translation gives CSARGGSGGGTEAFF.

The V and J genes are TRBV3-1 and TRBJ1-2; D gene unclear. V was shortened by 3 bases and J by 8 bases, with 10 bases between the two germline ends. The germline V gene has CDR1 LGHDT and CDR2 YNNKEL (reference sequence). The CDR3 runs to 12 residues. CDR3 nucleotides: TGTGCCAGCAGCCACCTACTAGGAGGCTACACCTTC. Protein: CASSHLLGGYTF.

This clonotype was picked up a small number of times. The chain has TRBV19 and TRBJ1-6; 7 positions match TRBD1. V dropped 3 bases and J dropped 10; count of bases not matched to a gene: 3. The CDR3 has 13 residues. CDR1 LNHDA and CDR2 SQIVND come from the germline V gene (reference sequence). CDR3 in amino acids: CASSIDRESPLHF. The CDR3 region has the DNA TGTGCCAGTAGTATTGACAGGGAATCACCCCTCCACTTT.

This clonotype has more than one count but fewer than ten. At one end, the junction sequence differs from germline, possibly due to a read error. The CDR3 DNA is TGCGCCAGCAGCGACCAAGGGGGGTCCGAGGATTTT. This codes for CASSDQGGSEDF. The genes are TRBV5-1 and TRBJ1-3; D may be TRBD1 (6 bases). The length of the CDR3 is 12 residues. The germline V gene encodes CDR1 SGHRS and CDR2 YFSETQ.

This chain uses TRBV6-2 or TRBV6-3 with TRBJ2-7, with 8 bases aligning to TRBD2. The length of the CDR3 is 14 residues. CDR1 is MNHEY and CDR2 is SVGEGT in the germline V gene. The V and J ends lost 2 bases and 3 bases, in that order; junction bases with no gene match: 3. CDR3 in DNA: TGTGCCAGCAGTTACCGGGGGGGAAACTACGAGCAGTACGTC. It specifies CASSYRGGNYEQYV.

The V call is TRBV3-1, the J call TRBJ1-6; 9 bases fit TRBD1. V gave up 4 bases and J gave up 11 bases; unmatched junction bases: 9. CDR3 length: 15 residues. Germline V gene sequence: CDR1 LGHDT, CDR2 YNNKEL (reference sequence). The CDR3 nucleotides are TGTGCCAGCAGCCGTTGGACAGGGGTTCGGCCACCCCTCCACTTT. The encoded protein is CASSRWTGVRPPLHF.

The chain combines TRBV7-9 with TRBJ1-1; 7 bases align to TRBD1. The CDR3 is 16 amino acids. Trimming cost V 2 bases and J 5 bases; bases outside gene matches: 11. CDR1 is SEHNR and CDR2 is FQNEAQ in the germline V gene (reference sequence). CDR3 loop: CASSLPARRGRTEAFF. The CDR3 nucleotides read TGTGCCAGCAGCTTACCGGCGCGCAGGGGGAGAACTGAAGCTTTCTTT.

This sequence joins TRBV4-3 and TRBJ2-1; either TRBD1 or TRBD2 may supply D (7 bases each). The CDR3 has 17 amino acids. Trimming pared 3 bases from V and 1 base from J, leaving 16 bases between. Germline CDR1 LGHNA, CDR2 YSLEER. The CDR3 region has the DNA TGCGCCAGCAGCCACGCCAGACAGGGAGGGTCCTACAATGAGCAGTTCTTC. It translates to CASSHARQGGSYNEQFF.

This clonotype was found a few times. The chain employs TRBV4-1 and TRBJ2-1; D gene uncertain. CDR1 and CDR2 (germline): MGHRA, YSYEKL. The CDR3 contains 13 residues. V lost 1 base to trimming and J lost 7 bases, with 8 bases between them. CDR3 region: CASSQGSVNEQFF. DNA of the CDR3: TGCGCCAGCAGCCAAGGCAGCGTGAATGAGCAGTTCTTC.

The sample holds many counts of this clonotype. J is TRBJ1-1 and V is TRBV5-1, with D hard to call. V lost 0 bases and J lost 11, with 11 bases in between. The CDR3 is made up of 12 amino acids. Germline CDR1 SGHRS, CDR2 YFSETQ. The CDR3 loop is CASSLDGVEAFF. The CDR3 bases are TGCGCCAGCAGCTTGGATGGGGTCGAGGCTTTCTTT.

This clonotype was seen only a few times. The J gene is TRBJ2-2, the V gene TRBV5-1; a weak D match, TRBD1 (5 bases). Germline CDR1 reads SGHRS; CDR2 reads YFSETQ. The germline V and J ends were trimmed by 1 base and 2 bases, with 12 bases remaining between them. The CDR3 length is 16 residues. The DNA for the CDR3 is TGCGCCAGCAGCTTGCTAGGGGCGCACAACACCGGGGAGCTGTTTTTT. Protein: CASSLLGAHNTGELFF.

This clonotype turned up a few times. The rearrangement links TRBV6-5 to TRBJ1-5, with a tentative D call TRBD1 (6 bases). Between the trimmed V and J ends, which lost 2 bases and 0 bases, there was a span of 8 bases. Germline V gene sequence: CDR1 MNHEY, CDR2 SVGAGI. CDR3 length equals 15 residues. The CDR3 DNA sequence: TGTGCCAGCAGTTACCAACAGGGTAGCAATCAGCCCCAGCATTTT. Residues: CASSYQQGSNQPQHF.

The rearrangement joins TRBV5-1 to TRBJ2-5; perhaps TRBD1 as D (7 bases). V gave up 0 bases and J gave up 3 bases, with 15 bases separating them. Per germline, CDR1 SGHRS and CDR2 YFSETQ. This CDR3 comprises 16 residues. The CDR3 DNA follows: TGCGCCAGCAGCTTGGCCGGCCAGGGGGGAGAAGAGACCCAGTACTTC. This encodes CASSLAGQGGEETQYF.

This clonotype was observed at least ten times. CDR3 protein: CASSHYLPRGRGTEAFF. The CDR3 DNA reads TGCGCCAGCAGCCACTACCTGCCCAGGGGTAGGGGCACTGAAGCTTTCTTT. The chain couples TRBV4-1 to TRBJ1-1; a weak D match, TRBD1 (6 bases). The CDR3 extends over 17 amino acids. Germline V gene lookup returns CDR1 MGHRA and CDR2 YSYEKL. V lost 3 bases to trimming and J lost 4 bases, with 21 bases between them.

The V gene is TRBV7-8, the J gene TRBJ2-3, with 7 positions matching TRBD2. Germline V gene lookup returns CDR1 SGHVS and CDR2 FQNEAQ. After removal of 5 bases from V and 2 bases from J, the junction contained 10 bases not matched to a gene. CDR3 length: 16 amino acids. This CDR3 is CASSHRRDYVTDTQYF. The DNA of the CDR3 is TGTGCCAGCAGCCACCGCAGGGACTATGTCACAGATACGCAGTATTTT. The entire variable domain, with the rest obtained from reference TRBV7-8 and TRBJ2-3, is as follows: GAGVSQSPRYKVAKRGQDVALRCDPISGHVSLFWYQQALGQGPEFLTYFQNEAQLDKSGLPSDRFFAERPEGSVSTLKIQRTQQEDSAVYLCASSHRRDYVTDTQYFGPGTRLTVL.

This clonotype was found a few times. V is TRBV5-1 and J is TRBJ1-6, with D unresolved. V was shortened by 5 bases and J by 10 bases, with 19 bases between the two germline ends. This CDR3 contains 15 residues. CDR1 is SGHRS and CDR2 is YFSETQ in the germline V gene. This chain's CDR3 is CASRISTLQESPLHF. The CDR3 DNA reads TGCGCCAGCAGAATCTCGACTCTGCAAGAATCACCCCTCCACTTT.

The CDR3 reads CASSRENRDTIYF. CDR3 coding DNA: TGTGCCAGCTCACGCGAAAACCGGGACACCATATATTTT. V is TRBV18 and J is TRBJ1-3; D gene unclear. The V gene's germline CDR1 is KGHSH and CDR2 LQKENI. V lost 4 bases, J lost 8 bases, and 12 bases lay in between. There are 13 residues in the CDR3.

This clonotype has just a few counts. The genes are TRBV20-1 and TRBJ2-5; the D gene is possibly TRBD2 (6 bases). The CDR3 length is 17 residues. The V and J ends lost 2 bases and 4 bases respectively, with 23 bases between them. Germline lookup yields CDR1 DFQATT and CDR2 SNEGSKA (reference sequence). The CDR3 sequence: CSARPDVGRTVVETQYF. The DNA of the CDR3 is TGCAGTGCTAGACCTGATGTAGGGAGGACCGTCGTAGAGACCCAGTACTTC.

This clonotype was observed a few times. The chain joins TRBV19 to TRBJ2-2; the D is unclear. Germline V CDR1 and CDR2: LNHDA, SQIVND (reference sequence). The length of the CDR3 is 15 residues. Trimming removed 6 bases at V and 1 base at J, with 12 bases between. CDR3 loop: CASRDGLRNTGELFF. CDR3 nucleotide sequence: TGTGCCAGTAGGGACGGTTTACGGAACACCGGGGAGCTGTTTTTT.

As for this clonotype: A single base separates this from a much larger clone, so it may be a read error. The chain couples TRBV20-1 to TRBJ2-2; D gene ambiguous. Germline lookup yields CDR1 DFQATT and CDR2 SNEGSKA (reference sequence). V lost 2 bases to trimming and J lost 3 bases, with 4 bases between them. CDR3 length: 12 residues. The CDR3 sequence: CSARRDTGELFF. As DNA, the CDR3 is TGCAGTGCTAGAAGGGACACCGGGGAGCTGTTTTTT.

V and J are TRBV14 and TRBJ2-5, with no clear D. The CDR3 is 14 residues long. Germline V CDR1 and CDR2: SGHDN, FVKESK. V was shortened by 2 bases and J by 3 bases, with 10 bases between the two germline ends. The CDR3 DNA reads as TGTGCCAGCAGCCAATCAGGTCTGGAAGAGACCCAGTACTTC. This translates into CASSQSGLEETQYF. Combining the CDR3 with reference TRBV14 and TRBJ2-5 gives the whole variable domain EAGVTQFPSHSVIEKGQTVTLRCDPISGHDNLYWYRRVMGKEIKFLLHFVKESKQDESGMPNNRFLAERTGGTYSTLKVQPAELEDSGVYFCASSQSGLEETQYFGPGTRLLVL.

This chain connects TRBV6-1 to TRBJ2-2; D gene uncertain. This CDR3 region has 14 residues. CDR1 is MNHNS and CDR2 is SASEGT in the germline V gene. V was pared by 6 bases and J by 7 bases, with 15 bases between. DNA of the CDR3: TGTGCCAGCAGCCCAGCCTTAGTGGACGGGGAGCTGTTTTTT. It translates to CASSPALVDGELFF.

This clonotype came up a few times. The chain links TRBV6-2 or TRBV6-3 to TRBJ2-4; D is unclear. V was cut by 8 bases and J by 9 bases, with 14 bases left in between. The CDR3 is 12 residues long. The V gene's germline CDR1 is MNHEY and CDR2 SVGEGT. CDR3 in amino acids: CASSVASAIQYF. DNA of the CDR3: TGTGCCAGCTCCGTAGCCAGCGCCATTCAGTACTTC.

The V and J genes are TRBV27 and TRBJ1-1; the D gene is possibly TRBD1 (5 bases). This CDR3 is built from 15 residues. The germline V and J ends were trimmed by 5 bases and 3 bases, with 16 bases remaining between them. Per germline, CDR1 MNHEY and CDR2 SMNVEV (reference sequence). The CDR3 is CASSPNRRGDTEAFF. The DNA for the CDR3 is TGTGCCAGCAGTCCCAACAGAAGAGGGGACACTGAAGCTTTCTTT.

There are many counts of this clonotype. The chain carries TRBV12-3 or TRBV12-4 and TRBJ2-5; TRBD2 is a possible D gene (5 bases). The V end was cut by 2 bases, the J end by 2 bases, with 9 bases between. CDR3 length: 14 residues. In DNA form, the CDR3 reads TGTGCCAGCAGTTTATCGAGGGTTCAAGAGACCCAGTACTTC. Amino acids: CASSLSRVQETQYF.

This clonotype was detected a few times. The J gene is TRBJ2-5, the V gene TRBV2; a possible D gene is TRBD2 (5 bases). Germline values: CDR1 SNHLY, CDR2 FYNNEI. The CDR3 extends over 14 amino acids. Trimming cost V 3 bases and J 5 bases, with 13 bases left between them. As DNA, the CDR3 is TGTGCCAGCAGTGAGAGGGCCGACTTTGAGACCCAGTACTTC. This gives the protein CASSERADFETQYF.